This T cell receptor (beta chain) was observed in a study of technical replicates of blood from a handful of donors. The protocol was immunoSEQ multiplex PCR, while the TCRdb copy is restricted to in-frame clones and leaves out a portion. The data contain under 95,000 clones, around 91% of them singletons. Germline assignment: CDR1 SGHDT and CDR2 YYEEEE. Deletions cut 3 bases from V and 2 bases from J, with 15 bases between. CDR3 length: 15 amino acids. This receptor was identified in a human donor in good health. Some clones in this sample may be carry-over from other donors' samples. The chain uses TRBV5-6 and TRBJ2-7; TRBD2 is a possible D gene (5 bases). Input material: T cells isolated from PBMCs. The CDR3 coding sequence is TGTGCCAGCAGCTCGCTGCTGGGAGACACCTACGAGCAGTACTTC. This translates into CASSSLLGDTYEQYF. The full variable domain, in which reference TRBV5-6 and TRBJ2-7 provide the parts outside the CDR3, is DAGVTQSPTHLIKTRGQQVTLRCSPKSGHDTVSWYQQALGQGPQFIFQYYEEEERQRGNFPDRFSGHQFPNYSSELNVNALLLGDSALYLCASSSLLGDTYEQYFGPGTRLTVT.